The following is a T cell receptor beta chain sequence with its context. The data stem from a study of blood T cell repertoires in COVID-19. The CDR3 has 13 amino acids. Per germline, CDR1 MDHEN and CDR2 SYDVKM. The germline V and J ends were trimmed by 6 bases and 9 bases, with 15 bases remaining between them. Measured with immunoSEQ multiplex PCR; TCRdb has only the in-frame clones, and not every one. Of over 45,000 clones listed, approximately 89% are singletons. The sequencing input was peripheral blood. J is TRBJ2-1 and V is TRBV28; TRBD1 might be the D (6 bases). This sequence was found in a woman at least 80 years old with acute or convalescent COVID-19. Here the CDR3 DNA reads TGTGCCAGCAGGCCTCCCAGGGGTGGTGAGCAGTTCTTC. Translation: CASRPPRGGEQFF.